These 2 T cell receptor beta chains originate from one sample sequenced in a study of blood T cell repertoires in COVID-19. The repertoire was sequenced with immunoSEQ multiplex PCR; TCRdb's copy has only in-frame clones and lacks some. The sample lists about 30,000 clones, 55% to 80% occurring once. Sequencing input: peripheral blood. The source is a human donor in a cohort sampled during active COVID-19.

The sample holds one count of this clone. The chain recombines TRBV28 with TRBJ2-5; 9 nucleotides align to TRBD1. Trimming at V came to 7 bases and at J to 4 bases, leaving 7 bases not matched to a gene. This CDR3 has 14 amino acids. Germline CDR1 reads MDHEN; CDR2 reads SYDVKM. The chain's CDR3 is CASKPDRGGETQYF. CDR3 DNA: TGTGCCAGCAAACCGGACAGGGGCGGAGAGACCCAGTACTTC. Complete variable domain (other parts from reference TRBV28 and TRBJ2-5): DVKVTQSSRYLVKRTGEKVFLECVQDMDHENMFWYRQDPGLGLRLIYFSYDVKMKEKGDIPEGYSVSREKKERFSLILESASTNQTSMYLCASKPDRGGETQYFGPGTRLLVL.

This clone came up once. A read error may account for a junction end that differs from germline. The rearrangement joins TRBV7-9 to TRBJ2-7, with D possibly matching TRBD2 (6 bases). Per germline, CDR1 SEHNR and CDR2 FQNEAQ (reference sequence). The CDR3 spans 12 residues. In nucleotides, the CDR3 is TGTGCCAGCAGCTTAGAGACACTAGCCTGGAACTTC. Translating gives CASSLETLAWNF.